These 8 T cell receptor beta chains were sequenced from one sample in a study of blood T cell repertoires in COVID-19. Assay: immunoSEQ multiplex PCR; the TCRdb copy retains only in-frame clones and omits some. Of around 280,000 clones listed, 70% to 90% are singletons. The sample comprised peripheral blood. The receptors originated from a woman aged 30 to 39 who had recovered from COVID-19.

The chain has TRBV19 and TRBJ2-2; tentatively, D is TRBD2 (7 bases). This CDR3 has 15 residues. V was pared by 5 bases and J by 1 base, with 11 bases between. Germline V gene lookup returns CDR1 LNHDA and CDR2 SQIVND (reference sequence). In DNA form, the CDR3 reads TGTGCCAGTAGTCTGCGGGGGCAGAACACCGGGGAGCTGTTTTTT. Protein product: CASSLRGQNTGELFF. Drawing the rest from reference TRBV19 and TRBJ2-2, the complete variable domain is DGGITQSPKYLFRKEGQNVTLSCEQNLNHDAMYWYRQDPGQGLRLIYYSQIVNDFQKGDIAEGYSVSREKKESFPLTVTSAQKNPTAFYLCASSLRGQNTGELFFGEGSRLTVL.

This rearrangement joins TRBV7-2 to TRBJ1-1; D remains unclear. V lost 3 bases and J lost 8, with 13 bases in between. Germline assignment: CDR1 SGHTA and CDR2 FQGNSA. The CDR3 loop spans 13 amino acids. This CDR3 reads CASSFPEGSEAFF. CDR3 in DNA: TGTGCCAGCAGCTTTCCGGAGGGATCAGAAGCTTTCTTT.

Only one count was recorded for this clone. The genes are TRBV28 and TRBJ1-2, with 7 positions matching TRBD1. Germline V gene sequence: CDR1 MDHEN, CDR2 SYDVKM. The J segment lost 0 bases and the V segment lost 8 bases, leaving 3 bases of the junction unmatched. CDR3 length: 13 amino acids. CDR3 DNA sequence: TGTGCCAGCGACAGGGCAGCTAACTATGGCTACACCTTC. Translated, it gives CASDRAANYGYTF.

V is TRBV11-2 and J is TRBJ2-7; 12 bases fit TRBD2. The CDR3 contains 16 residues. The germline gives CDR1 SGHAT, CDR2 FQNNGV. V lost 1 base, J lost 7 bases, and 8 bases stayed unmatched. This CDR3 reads CASSLGLRTSGTEQYF. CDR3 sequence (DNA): TGTGCCAGCAGCTTAGGGCTCAGGACTAGCGGGACTGAGCAGTACTTC.

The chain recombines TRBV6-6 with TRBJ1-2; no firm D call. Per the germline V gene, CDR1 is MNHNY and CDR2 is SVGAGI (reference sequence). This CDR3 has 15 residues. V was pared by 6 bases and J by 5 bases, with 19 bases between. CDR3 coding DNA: TGTGCCAGCAGCCGACCGGACCCAGGAGGGTATGGCTACACCTTC. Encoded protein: CASSRPDPGGYGYTF.

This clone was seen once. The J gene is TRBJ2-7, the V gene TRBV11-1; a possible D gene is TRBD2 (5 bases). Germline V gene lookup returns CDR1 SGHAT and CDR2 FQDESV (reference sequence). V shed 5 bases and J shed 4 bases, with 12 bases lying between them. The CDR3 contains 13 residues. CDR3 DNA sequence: TGTGCCAGCAGCCCGGACGGGAATTACGAGCAGTACTTC. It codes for CASSPDGNYEQYF. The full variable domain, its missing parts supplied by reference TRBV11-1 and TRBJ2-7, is EAEVAQSPRYKITEKSQAVAFWCDPISGHATLYWYRQILGQGPELLVQFQDESVVDDSQLPKDRFSAERLKGVDSTLKIQPAELGDSAMYLCASSPDGNYEQYFGPGTRLTVT.

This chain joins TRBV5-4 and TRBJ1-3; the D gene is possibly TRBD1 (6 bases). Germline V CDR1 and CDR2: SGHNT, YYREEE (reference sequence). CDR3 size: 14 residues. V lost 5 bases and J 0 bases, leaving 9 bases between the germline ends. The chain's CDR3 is CASSWDISGNTIYF. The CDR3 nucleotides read TGTGCCAGCAGTTGGGACATCTCTGGAAACACCATATATTTT.

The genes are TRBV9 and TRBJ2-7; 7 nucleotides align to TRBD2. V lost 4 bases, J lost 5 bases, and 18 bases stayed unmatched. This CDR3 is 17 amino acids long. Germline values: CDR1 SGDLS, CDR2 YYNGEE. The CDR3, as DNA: TGTGCCAGCAGCCCCCCCCGTCGGACTAGTATAGGAGACGAGCAGTACTTC. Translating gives CASSPPRRTSIGDEQYF.